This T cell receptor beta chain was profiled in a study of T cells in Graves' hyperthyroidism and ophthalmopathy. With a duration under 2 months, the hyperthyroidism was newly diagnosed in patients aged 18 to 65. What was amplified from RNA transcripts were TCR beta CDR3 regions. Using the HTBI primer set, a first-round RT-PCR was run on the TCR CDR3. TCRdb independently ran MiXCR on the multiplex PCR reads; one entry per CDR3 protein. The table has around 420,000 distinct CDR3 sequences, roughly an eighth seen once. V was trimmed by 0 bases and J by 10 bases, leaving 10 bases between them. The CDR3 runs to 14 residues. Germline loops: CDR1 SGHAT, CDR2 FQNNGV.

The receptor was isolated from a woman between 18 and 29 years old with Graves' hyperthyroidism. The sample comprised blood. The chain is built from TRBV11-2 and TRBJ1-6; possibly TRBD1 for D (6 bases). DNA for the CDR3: TGTGCCAGCAGCTTAGAGGGGGGCGTCTCACCCCTCCACTTT. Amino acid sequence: CASSLEGGVSPLHF.